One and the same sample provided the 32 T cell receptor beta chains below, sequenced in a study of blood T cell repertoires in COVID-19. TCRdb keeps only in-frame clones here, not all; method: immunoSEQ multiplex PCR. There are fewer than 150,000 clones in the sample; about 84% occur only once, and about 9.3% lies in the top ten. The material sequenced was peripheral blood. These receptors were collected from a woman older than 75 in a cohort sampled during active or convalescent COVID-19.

The CDR3 region is CSVETPPGETQYF. The DNA for the CDR3 is TGCAGCGTTGAAACCCCGCCAGGAGAGACCCAGTACTTC. The chain joins TRBV29-1 to TRBJ2-5, with D unclear. Trimming left V 2 bases short and J 4 bases short, with 11 bases between. The CDR3 loop spans 13 amino acids. CDR1 is SQVTM, CDR2 ANQGSEA, per germline.

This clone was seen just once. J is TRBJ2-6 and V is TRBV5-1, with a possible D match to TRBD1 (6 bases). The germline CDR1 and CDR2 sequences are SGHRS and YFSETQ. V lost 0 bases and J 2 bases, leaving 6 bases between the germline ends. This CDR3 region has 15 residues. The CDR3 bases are TGCGCCAGCAGCTTGGAGGGGGCTGGGGCCAACGTCCTGACTTTC. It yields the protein CASSLEGAGANVLTF. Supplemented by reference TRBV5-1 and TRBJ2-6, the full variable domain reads KAGVTQTPRYLIKTRGQQVTLSCSPISGHRSVSWYQQTPGQGLQFLFEYFSETQRNKGNFPGRFSGRQFSNSRSEMNVSTLELGDSALYLCASSLEGAGANVLTFGAGSRLTVL.

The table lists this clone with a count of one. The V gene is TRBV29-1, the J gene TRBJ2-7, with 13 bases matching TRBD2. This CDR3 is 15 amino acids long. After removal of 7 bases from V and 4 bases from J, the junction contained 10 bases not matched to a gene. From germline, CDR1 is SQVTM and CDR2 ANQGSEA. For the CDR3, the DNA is TGCAGCGCGATGGGACTAGCGGGGATTTCGTACGAGCAGTACTTC. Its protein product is CSAMGLAGISYEQYF.

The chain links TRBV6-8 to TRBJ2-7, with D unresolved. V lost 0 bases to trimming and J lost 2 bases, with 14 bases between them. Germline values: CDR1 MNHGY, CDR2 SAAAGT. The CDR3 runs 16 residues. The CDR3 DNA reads TGTGCCAGCAGTTACTCCCTTAGAACGTTACCCTACGAGCAGTACTTC. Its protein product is CASSYSLRTLPYEQYF.

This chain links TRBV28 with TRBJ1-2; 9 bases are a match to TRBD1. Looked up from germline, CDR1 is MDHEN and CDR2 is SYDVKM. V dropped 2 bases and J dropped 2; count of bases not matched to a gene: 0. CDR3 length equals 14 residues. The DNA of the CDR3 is TGTGCCAGCAGTTTAGGGACAGGGAACTATGGCTACACCTTC. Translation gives CASSLGTGNYGYTF.

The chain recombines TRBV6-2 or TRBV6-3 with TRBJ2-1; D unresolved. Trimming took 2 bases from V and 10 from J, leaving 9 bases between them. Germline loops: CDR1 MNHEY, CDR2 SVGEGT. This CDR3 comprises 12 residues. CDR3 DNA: TGTGCCAGCAGTTACCCCAAGCGCGAGCAGTTCTTC. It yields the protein CASSYPKREQFF.

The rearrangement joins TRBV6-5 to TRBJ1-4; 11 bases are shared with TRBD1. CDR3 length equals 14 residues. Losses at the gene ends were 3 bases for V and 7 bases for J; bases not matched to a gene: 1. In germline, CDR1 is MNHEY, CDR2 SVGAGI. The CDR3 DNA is TGTGCCAGCAGTTATGGGACAGGGGGTGAAAAACTGTTTTTT. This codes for CASSYGTGGEKLFF.

CDR3 coding DNA: TGCGCCAGCAGCCAAGCCGTAGCGGGGGGAGCAGATACGCAGTATTTT. Protein sequence: CASSQAVAGGADTQYF. This chain connects TRBV4-1 to TRBJ2-3, with 10 positions matching TRBD2. V lost 1 base, J lost 4 bases, and 5 bases stayed unmatched. The CDR3 extends over 16 amino acids. The germline gives CDR1 MGHRA, CDR2 YSYEKL.

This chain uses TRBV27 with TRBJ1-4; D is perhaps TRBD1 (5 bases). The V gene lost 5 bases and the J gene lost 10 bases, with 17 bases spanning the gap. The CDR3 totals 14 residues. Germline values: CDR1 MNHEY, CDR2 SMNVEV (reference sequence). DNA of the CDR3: TGTGCCAGCAGTCACGGGGGACGGGCGGGAAAACTGTTTTTT. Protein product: CASSHGGRAGKLFF.

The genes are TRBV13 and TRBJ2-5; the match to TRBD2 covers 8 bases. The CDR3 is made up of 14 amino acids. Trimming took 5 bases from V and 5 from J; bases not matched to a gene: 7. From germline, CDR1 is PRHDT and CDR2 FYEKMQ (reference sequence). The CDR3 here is CASSPRGGLETQYF. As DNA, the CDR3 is TGTGCCAGCAGCCCCCGGGGGGGCTTGGAGACCCAGTACTTC.

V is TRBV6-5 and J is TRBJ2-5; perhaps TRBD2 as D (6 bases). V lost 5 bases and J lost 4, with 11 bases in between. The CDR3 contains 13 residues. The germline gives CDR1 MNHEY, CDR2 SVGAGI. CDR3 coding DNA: TGTGCCAGCAGTAATGTCGGGGGAGAGACCCAGTACTTC. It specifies CASSNVGGETQYF.

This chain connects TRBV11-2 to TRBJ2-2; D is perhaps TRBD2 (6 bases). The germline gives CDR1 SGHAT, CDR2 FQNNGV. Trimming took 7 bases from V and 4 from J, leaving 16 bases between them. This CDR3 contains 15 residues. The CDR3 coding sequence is TGTGCCAGCACCATGGGACTTCCCGGCACCGGGGAGCTGTTTTTT. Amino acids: CASTMGLPGTGELFF.

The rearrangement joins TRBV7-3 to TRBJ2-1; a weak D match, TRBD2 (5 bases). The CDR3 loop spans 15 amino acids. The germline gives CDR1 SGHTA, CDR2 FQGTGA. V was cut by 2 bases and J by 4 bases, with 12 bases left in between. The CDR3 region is CASSLEIAGYNEQFF. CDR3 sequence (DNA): TGTGCCAGCAGCTTAGAGATCGCGGGTTACAATGAGCAGTTCTTC.

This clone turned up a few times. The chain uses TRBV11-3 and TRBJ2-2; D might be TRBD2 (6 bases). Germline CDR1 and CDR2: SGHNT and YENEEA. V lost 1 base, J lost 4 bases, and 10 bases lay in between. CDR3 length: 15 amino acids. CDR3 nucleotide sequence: TGTGCCAGCAGCTTAGGCGGGGCGGGCACCGGGGAGCTGTTTTTT. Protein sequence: CASSLGGAGTGELFF.

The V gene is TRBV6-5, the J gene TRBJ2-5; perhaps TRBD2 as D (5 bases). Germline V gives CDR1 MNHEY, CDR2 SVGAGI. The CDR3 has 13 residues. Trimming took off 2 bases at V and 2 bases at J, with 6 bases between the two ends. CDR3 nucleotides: TGTGCCAGCAGTTACCTAGCACAAGAGACCCAGTACTTC. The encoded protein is CASSYLAQETQYF.

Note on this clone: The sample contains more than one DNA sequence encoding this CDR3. The CDR3 loop is CASSLALAGETQYF. The DNA of the CDR3 is TGCGCCAGCAGCTTGGCCCTAGCAGGAGAGACCCAGTACTTC. The V and J genes are TRBV5-1 and TRBJ2-5; D may be TRBD2 (5 bases). Germline lookup yields CDR1 SGHRS and CDR2 YFSETQ. The CDR3 is 14 amino acids. The V gene lost 0 bases and the J gene lost 4 bases, with 10 bases spanning the gap.

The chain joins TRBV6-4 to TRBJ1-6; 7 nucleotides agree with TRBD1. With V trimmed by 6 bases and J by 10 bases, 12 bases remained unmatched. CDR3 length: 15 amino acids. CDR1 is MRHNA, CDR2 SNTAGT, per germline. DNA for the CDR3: TGTGCCAGCAGACTATATGGGACAGCCGGCTCACCCCTCCACTTT. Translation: CASRLYGTAGSPLHF.

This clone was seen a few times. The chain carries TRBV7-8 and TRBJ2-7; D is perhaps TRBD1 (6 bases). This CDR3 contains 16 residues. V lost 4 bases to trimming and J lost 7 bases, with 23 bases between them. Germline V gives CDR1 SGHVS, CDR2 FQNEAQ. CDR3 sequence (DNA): TGTGCCAGCAGCTCCGTACTGAACAGGGTTGTGGGGGAGCAGTACGTC. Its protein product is CASSSVLNRVVGEQYV.

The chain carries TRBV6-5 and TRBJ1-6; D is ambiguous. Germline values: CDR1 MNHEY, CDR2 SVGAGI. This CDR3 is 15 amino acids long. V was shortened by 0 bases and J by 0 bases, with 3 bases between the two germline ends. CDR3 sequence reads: CASSYSSSYNSPLHF. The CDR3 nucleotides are TGTGCCAGCAGTTACTCCAGCTCCTATAATTCACCCCTCCACTTT.

In DNA form, the CDR3 reads TGTGCCAGCAGCCGATGGCGGGGAGGGATAGGAAACACTGAAGCTTTCTTT. Protein product: CASSRWRGGIGNTEAFF. This rearrangement joins TRBV11-2 to TRBJ1-1; no firm D call. V lost 5 bases, J lost 2 bases, and 21 bases lay in between. Germline values: CDR1 SGHAT, CDR2 FQNNGV. The CDR3 has 17 residues.

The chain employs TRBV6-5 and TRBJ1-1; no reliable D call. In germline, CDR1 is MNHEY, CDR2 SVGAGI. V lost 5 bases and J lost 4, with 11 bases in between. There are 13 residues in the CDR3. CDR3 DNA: TGTGCCAGCAGTCTCCTGGGGAGCACTGAAGCTTTCTTT. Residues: CASSLLGSTEAFF.

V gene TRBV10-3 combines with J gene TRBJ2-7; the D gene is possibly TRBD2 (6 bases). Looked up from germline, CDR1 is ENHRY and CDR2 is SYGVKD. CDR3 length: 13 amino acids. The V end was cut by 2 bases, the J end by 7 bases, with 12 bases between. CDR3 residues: CAISEGGTGEQYV. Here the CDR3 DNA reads TGTGCCATCAGTGAGGGCGGGACGGGTGAGCAGTACGTC.

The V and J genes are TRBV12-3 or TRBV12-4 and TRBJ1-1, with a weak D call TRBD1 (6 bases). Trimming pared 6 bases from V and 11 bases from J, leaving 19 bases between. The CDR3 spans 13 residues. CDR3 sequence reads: CASSPYGDRLAFF. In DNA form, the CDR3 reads TGTGCCAGCAGCCCCTATGGAGACAGGTTGGCTTTCTTT.

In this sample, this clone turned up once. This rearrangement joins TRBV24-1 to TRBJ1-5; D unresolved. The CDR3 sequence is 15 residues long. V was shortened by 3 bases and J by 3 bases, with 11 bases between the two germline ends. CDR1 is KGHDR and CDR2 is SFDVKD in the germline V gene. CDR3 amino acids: CATSDAAGSNQPQHF. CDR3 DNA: TGTGCCACCAGTGATGCCGCCGGGTCCAATCAGCCCCAGCATTTT.

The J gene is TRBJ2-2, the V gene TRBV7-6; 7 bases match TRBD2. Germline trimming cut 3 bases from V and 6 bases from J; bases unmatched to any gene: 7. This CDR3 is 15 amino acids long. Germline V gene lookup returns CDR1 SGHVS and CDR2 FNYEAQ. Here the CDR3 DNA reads TGTGCCAGCAGCTTCCGGACTAGGCCGGCCGGGGAGCTGTTTTTT. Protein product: CASSFRTRPAGELFF.

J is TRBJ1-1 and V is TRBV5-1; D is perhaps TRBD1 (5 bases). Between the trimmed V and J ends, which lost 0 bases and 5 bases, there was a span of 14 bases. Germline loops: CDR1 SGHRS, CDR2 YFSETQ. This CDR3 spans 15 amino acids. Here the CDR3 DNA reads TGCGCCAGCAGCTTGGGGCAGGGAATTCGGACTGAAGCTTTCTTT. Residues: CASSLGQGIRTEAFF.

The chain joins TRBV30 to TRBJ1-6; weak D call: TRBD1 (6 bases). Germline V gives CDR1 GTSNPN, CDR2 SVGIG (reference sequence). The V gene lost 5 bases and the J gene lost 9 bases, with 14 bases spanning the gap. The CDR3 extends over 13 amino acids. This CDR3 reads CAWLQGSGSPLHF. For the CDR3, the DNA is TGTGCCTGGCTACAGGGCTCAGGTTCACCCCTCCACTTT.

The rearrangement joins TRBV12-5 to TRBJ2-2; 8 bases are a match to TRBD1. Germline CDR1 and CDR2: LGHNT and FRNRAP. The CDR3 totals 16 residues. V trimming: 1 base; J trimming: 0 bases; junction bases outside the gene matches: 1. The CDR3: CASGLATGANTGELFF. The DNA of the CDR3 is TGTGCTAGTGGTTTGGCGACAGGGGCGAACACCGGGGAGCTGTTTTTT.

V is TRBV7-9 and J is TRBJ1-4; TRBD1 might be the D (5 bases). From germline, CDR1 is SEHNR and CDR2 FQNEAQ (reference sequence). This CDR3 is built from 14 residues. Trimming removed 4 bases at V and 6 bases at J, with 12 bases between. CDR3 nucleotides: TGTGCCAGCAGCTCCGCAGGGTTATATGAAAAACTGTTTTTT. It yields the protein CASSSAGLYEKLFF.

CDR3 DNA sequence: TGTGCCAGTGGACAGCCCAACTATGGCTACACCTTC. Its protein product is CASGQPNYGYTF. The rearrangement links TRBV19 to TRBJ1-2, with D perhaps matching TRBD1 (6 bases). The CDR3 is 12 amino acids. Deletions cut 8 bases from V and 2 bases from J, with 9 bases between. Germline-derived CDR1 and CDR2 are LNHDA and SQIVND (reference sequence).

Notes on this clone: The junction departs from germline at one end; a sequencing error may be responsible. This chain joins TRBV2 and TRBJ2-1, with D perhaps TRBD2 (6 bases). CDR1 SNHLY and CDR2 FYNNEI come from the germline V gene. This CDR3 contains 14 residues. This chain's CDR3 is CASREAESGDEQFF. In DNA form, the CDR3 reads TGTGCCAGCAGGGAAGCAGAGTCGGGGGATGAGCAGTTCTTC.

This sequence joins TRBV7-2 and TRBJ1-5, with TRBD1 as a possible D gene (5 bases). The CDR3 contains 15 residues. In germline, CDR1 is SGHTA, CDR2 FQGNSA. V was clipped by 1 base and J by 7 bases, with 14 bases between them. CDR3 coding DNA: TGTGCCAGCAGCTTAGTACGGGGGATGGGCCAGCCCCAGCATTTT. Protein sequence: CASSLVRGMGQPQHF.